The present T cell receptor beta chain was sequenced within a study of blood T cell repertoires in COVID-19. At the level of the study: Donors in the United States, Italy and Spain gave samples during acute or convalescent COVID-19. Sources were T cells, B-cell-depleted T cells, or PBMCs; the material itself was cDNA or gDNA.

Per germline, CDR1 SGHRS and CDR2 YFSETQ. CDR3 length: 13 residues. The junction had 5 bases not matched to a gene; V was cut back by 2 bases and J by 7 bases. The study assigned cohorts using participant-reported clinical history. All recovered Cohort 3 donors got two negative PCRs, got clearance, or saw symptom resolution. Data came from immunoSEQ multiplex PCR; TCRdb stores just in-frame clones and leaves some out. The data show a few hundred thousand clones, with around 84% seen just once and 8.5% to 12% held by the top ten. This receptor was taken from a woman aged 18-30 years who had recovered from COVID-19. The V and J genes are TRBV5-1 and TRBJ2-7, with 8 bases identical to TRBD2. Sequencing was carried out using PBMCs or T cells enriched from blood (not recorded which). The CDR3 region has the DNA TGCGCCAGCAGCTTCGGCGGGGGGCGGGAGCAGTACTTC. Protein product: CASSFGGGREQYF.